This T cell receptor (beta chain) derives from a study of T-cell memory formation after mild COVID-19. Turning to the study itself: Clusters were largely donor specific.

Study outcomes and limitations: There were some responding clones in pre-infection memory, which suggested that cross-reactive memory had joined. Those CD4+ clones that contracted were mainly in CM and EM (CD8+ ones in EMRA).

CDR1 is SGDLS, CDR2 YYNGEE, per germline. The CDR3 runs to 15 residues. The V gene lost 4 bases and the J gene lost 2 bases, with 13 bases spanning the gap. Constant-segment primers and 5'RACE yielded cDNA libraries for TCR alpha and TCR beta, each carrying sample barcodes and UMIs. From the 5' RACE reads, TCRdb called clonotypes with MiXCR, one entry per CDR3 protein. This table holds roughly 130,000 distinct CDR3 sequences, over 15% found once. As regards this clonotype: Its cognate antigen is unknown.

The clonotype originates from a man younger than 30 who had mild COVID-19 (a few samples of this study predate the infection). Cell type and time point are not known. The sequencing input was PBMCs or a T cell subset sorted from them (not recorded which). The chain is built from TRBV9 and TRBJ2-1; D may be TRBD1 or TRBD2 (5 bases each). CDR3 loop: CASSSSPGPYNEQFF. In DNA form, the CDR3 reads TGTGCCAGCAGCTCCAGCCCGGGGCCCTACAATGAGCAGTTCTTC.